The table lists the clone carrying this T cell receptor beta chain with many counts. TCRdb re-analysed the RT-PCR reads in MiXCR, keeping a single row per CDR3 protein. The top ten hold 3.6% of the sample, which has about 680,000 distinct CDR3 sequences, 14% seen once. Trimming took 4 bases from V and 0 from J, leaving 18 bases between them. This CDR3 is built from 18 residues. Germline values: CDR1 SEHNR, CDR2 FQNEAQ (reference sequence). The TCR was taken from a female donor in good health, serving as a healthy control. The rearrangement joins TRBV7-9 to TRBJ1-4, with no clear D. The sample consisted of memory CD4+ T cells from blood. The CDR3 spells CASSSIWTDGATNEKLFF. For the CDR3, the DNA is TGTGCCAGCAGCTCGATATGGACCGACGGCGCAACTAATGAAAAACTGTTTTTT.